This T cell receptor (beta chain) was captured by sequencing in a study of cytomegalovirus exposure and HLA in healthy donors. The germline V and J ends were trimmed by 0 bases and 5 bases, with 14 bases remaining between them. Germline V CDR1 and CDR2: SGHDT, YYEEEE. This CDR3 has 15 residues. Study-wide findings and caveats: That first-cohort TCR clusters tended to co-occur in the 120 or so validation repertoires was found in a later analysis.

Generated by immunoSEQ multiplex PCR, the TCRdb table keeps only in-frame clones and is missing some. Of 80,000 or so clones listed, roughly 96% are singletons. As for this clone: Its antigen remains unidentified.

The sequenced material came from PBMCs. The clonotype comes from a woman in her late teens or twenties in good health and CMV-seronegative. The chain combines TRBV5-6 with TRBJ1-1, with D possibly TRBD1 on 5 matching bases. The CDR3 here is CASSLESGGGTEAFF. For the CDR3, the DNA is TGTGCCAGCAGCTTGGAATCTGGGGGGGGAACTGAAGCTTTCTTT. The full variable domain, its missing parts supplied by reference TRBV5-6 and TRBJ1-1, is DAGVTQSPTHLIKTRGQQVTLRCSPKSGHDTVSWYQQALGQGPQFIFQYYEEEERQRGNFPDRFSGHQFPNYSSELNVNALLLGDSALYLCASSLESGGGTEAFFGQGTRLTVV.